Below are 3 T cell receptor beta chains sequenced from a single sample in a study of OX40 agonist ivuxolimab in advanced cancers. Data came from immunoSEQ multiplex PCR; TCRdb stores just in-frame clones and leaves some out. The sample records around 60,000 clones, roughly four fifths being singletons. The sequences come from CD4+ or CD8+ T cells sorted from blood, collected in a trial of the OX40 agonist ivuxolimab. These receptors were obtained from an adult with an advanced solid tumor such as melanoma, head and neck, liver or kidney cancer.

This clone has only one observation. This chain links TRBV7-6 with TRBJ1-6, with 8 positions matching TRBD1. This CDR3 is built from 15 residues. Germline lookup yields CDR1 SGHVS and CDR2 FNYEAQ. The J segment lost 8 bases and the V segment lost 5 bases, leaving 8 bases of the junction unmatched. The CDR3 loop reads CASSPGQGDHSPLHF. The DNA for the CDR3 is TGTGCCAGCAGCCCAGGACAGGGTGATCATTCACCCCTCCACTTT.

The chain has TRBV28 and TRBJ2-2; TRBD2 is a possible D gene (6 bases). The V gene's germline CDR1 is MDHEN and CDR2 SYDVKM. Trimming removed 6 bases from V and 2 bases from J, with 13 bases in between. This CDR3 spans 15 amino acids. The CDR3 sequence is CASRRDHLNTGELFF. The CDR3 nucleotides are TGTGCCAGCAGGCGGGATCACCTAAACACCGGGGAGCTGTTTTTT.

This clone has just one count. The chain uses TRBV15 and TRBJ2-1; 14 bases map to TRBD2. The CDR3 loop spans 16 amino acids. Trimming cost V 1 base and J 8 bases; bases outside gene matches: 4. Germline V gene data show CDR1 as LNHNV and CDR2 as YYDKDF (reference sequence). The CDR3 nucleotides are TGTGCCACCAGCAGAGGACTAGCGGGAGGGCTCCATGAGCAGTTCTTC. The encoded protein is CATSRGLAGGLHEQFF.